This record covers a single T cell receptor beta chain. Its antigen is unidentified. It was with 60 Vbeta and 13 Jbeta primers that the PCR ran. Repertoires were generated with immunoSEQ multiplex PCR, while TCRdb's copy carries only in-frame clones and drops some. The table includes approximately 100,000 clones, roughly three quarters detected once. This sample is part of a study of cytomegalovirus exposure and HLA in healthy donors. V was cut by 2 bases and J by 3 bases, with 11 bases left in between. This CDR3 is built from 15 residues. Looked up from germline, CDR1 is SGHAT and CDR2 is FQNNGV. Whole-study findings and limits: Rare TCR sequences dominated, though some public TCRs recurred in many donors. The study had only CMV serostatus as immune exposure information. An apparent linkage of common viral pathogens to several of the most significant clusters emerged in a later analysis.

The TCR sequence derives from a woman between 35 and 50 years old in good health and CMV-seropositive. The V and J genes are TRBV11-2 and TRBJ2-1, with D tentatively TRBD1 (6 bases). Sequenced: PBMCs. CDR3 amino acids: CASSLKEGDYNEQFF. CDR3 in DNA: TGTGCCAGCAGCTTAAAAGAGGGGGACTACAATGAGCAGTTCTTC.